The clone carrying this TCR beta chain was detected only a few times. These data come from a study of T cell repertoires in cytomegalovirus infection. Overall study: Public TCR beta signatures marked donors with CMV infection and the matching HLA.

TCRdb itself ran the reads through MiXCR, one entry per CDR3 protein. The data hold roughly 200,000 distinct CDR3 sequences, with about a sixth observed a single time. The sequencing sample was made of CD8+ T cells from PBMCs. The sequence was obtained from a human donor in good health (CMV status not recorded). Some clones in this sample may be carry-over from other donors' samples.

The CDR3 reads CASSLEHRATDTQYF. The CDR3 region has the DNA TGTGCCAGCAGTTTGGAGCACAGGGCCACAGATACGCAGTATTTT. This chain uses TRBV12-3 or TRBV12-4 with TRBJ2-3, with a tentative D call TRBD1 (6 bases). V was shortened by 3 bases and J by 2 bases, with 12 bases between the two germline ends. This CDR3 region has 15 residues.